One sample yielded the 11 T cell receptor beta chains listed below, sequenced in a study of blood T cell repertoires in COVID-19. TCRdb's copy holds only in-frame clones and misses some; the assay was immunoSEQ multiplex PCR. The sample contains just over 150,000 clones, roughly 90% of which appear only once. Sequencing input: PBMCs or T cells enriched from blood (not recorded which). The receptors come from a woman between 50 and 59 years old who had recovered from COVID-19.

The chain employs TRBV11-2 and TRBJ1-6; 8 nucleotides line up with TRBD1. V lost 3 bases and J lost 7; bases outside the gene matches: 5. This CDR3 is 15 amino acids long. Germline assignment: CDR1 SGHAT and CDR2 FQNNGV. The CDR3 nucleotides are TGTGCCAGCAGCTTTAGACAGGGGAACAATTCACCCCTCCACTTT. The encoded protein is CASSFRQGNNSPLHF. The full variable domain, with the rest looked up from reference TRBV11-2 and TRBJ1-6, is EAGVAQSPRYKIIEKRQSVAFWCNPISGHATLYWYQQILGQGPKLLIQFQNNGVVDDSQLPKDRFSAERLKGVDSTLKIQPAKLEDSAVYLCASSFRQGNNSPLHFGNGTRLTVT.

The J gene is TRBJ1-1, the V gene TRBV5-4, with TRBD1 matching over 10 bases. Germline values: CDR1 SGHNT, CDR2 YYREEE (reference sequence). Trimming cost V 4 bases and J 7 bases; bases outside gene matches: 7. CDR3 length: 14 amino acids. The CDR3 coding sequence is TGTGCCAGCAGCGCGGGACAGGGGAGGCGTGAAGCTTTCTTT. It specifies CASSAGQGRREAFF.

The V call is TRBV2, the J call TRBJ2-7, with D hard to call. With 4 bases removed from V and 5 bases from J, the gap between germline ends came to 3 bases. The CDR3 is made up of 10 amino acids. In germline, CDR1 is SNHLY, CDR2 FYNNEI. The CDR3 protein is CASSVNEQYF. The DNA of the CDR3 is TGTGCCAGCAGTGTCAACGAGCAGTACTTC.

A single count supports this clone. The rearrangement joins TRBV9 to TRBJ2-7, with TRBD1 matching over 12 bases. V lost 0 bases, J lost 6 bases, and 4 bases stayed unmatched. Germline V gives CDR1 SGDLS, CDR2 YYNGEE. The CDR3 length is 15 residues. The CDR3 is CASSVGGTGGFEQYF. The CDR3 DNA reads as TGTGCCAGCAGCGTAGGGGGGACAGGGGGCTTCGAGCAGTACTTC.

The rearrangement links TRBV7-3 to TRBJ1-1; 7 bases are shared with TRBD1. CDR1 and CDR2 (germline): SGHTA, FQGTGA. The length of the CDR3 is 13 residues. After removal of 6 bases from V and 6 bases from J, the junction contained 7 bases not matched to a gene. CDR3 loop: CASSLDRASEAFF. CDR3 bases: TGTGCCAGCAGTCTTGACAGGGCATCTGAAGCTTTCTTT.

V gene TRBV20-1 combines with J gene TRBJ1-5; no reliable D call. Germline CDR1 reads DFQATT; CDR2 reads SNEGSKA (reference sequence). The V and J ends lost 3 bases and 5 bases respectively, with 8 bases between them. CDR3 size: 12 residues. The CDR3 protein is CSASWGDQPQHF. The CDR3 coding sequence is TGCAGTGCTAGTTGGGGAGATCAGCCCCAGCATTTT.

This chain uses TRBV2 with TRBJ2-6; D remains ambiguous. The CDR3 length is 17 residues. The germline V gene encodes CDR1 SNHLY and CDR2 FYNNEI. V lost 0 bases, J lost 0 bases, and 9 bases lay in between. The CDR3 nucleotides read TGTGCCAGCAGTGAAGCGCTTTCTAGCTCTGGGGCCAACGTCCTGACTTTC. Translated: CASSEALSSSGANVLTF.

V gene TRBV7-2 combines with J gene TRBJ1-1; 7 bases agree with TRBD1. The length of the CDR3 is 15 residues. Germline lookup yields CDR1 SGHTA and CDR2 FQGNSA. The J segment lost 9 bases and the V segment lost 1 base, leaving 11 bases of the junction unmatched. The CDR3 here is CASSLVGGTGEKAFF. CDR3 DNA sequence: TGTGCCAGCAGCTTAGTAGGTGGTACAGGGGAAAAAGCTTTCTTT. The entire variable domain, with the rest obtained from reference TRBV7-2 and TRBJ1-1, is as follows: GAGVSQSPSNKVTEKGKDVELRCDPISGHTALYWYRQSLGQGLEFLIYFQGNSAPDKSGLPSDRFSAERTGGSVSTLTIQRTQQEDSAVYLCASSLVGGTGEKAFFGQGTRLTVV.

V usage is TRBV6-5 and J usage is TRBJ2-2, with TRBD1 as a possible D gene (6 bases). Deletions cut 6 bases from V and 7 bases from J, with 12 bases between. The CDR3 loop spans 13 amino acids. Germline assignment: CDR1 MNHEY and CDR2 SVGAGI. In DNA, the CDR3 is TGTGCCAGCAGCGAGGGACACATCGGGGAGCTGTTTTTT. This translates into CASSEGHIGELFF.

The chain is built from TRBV15 and TRBJ1-2; D uncertain. The V and J ends lost 1 base and 5 bases respectively, with 14 bases between them. Looked up from germline, CDR1 is LNHNV and CDR2 is YYDKDF (reference sequence). CDR3 length: 15 residues. The CDR3 DNA is TGTGCCACCAGCAGAGGGGCAACCACAGATTATGGCTACACCTTC. This sequence encodes CATSRGATTDYGYTF.

This clone has just one count. The chain combines TRBV25-1 with TRBJ1-2; 8 bases match TRBD1. The CDR3 covers 17 residues. Unmatched junction bases numbered 13, after V lost 4 bases and J lost 3 bases. CDR1 MGHDK and CDR2 SYGVNS come from the germline V gene. The CDR3 DNA sequence: TGTGCCAGCAGTGGGCTAGCCAACAGGGGGGGTGACTATGGCTACACCTTC. It specifies CASSGLANRGGDYGYTF.